The 8 T cell receptor beta chains in this list originate from one sample, sequenced in a study of regulatory T cells in long-lasting Graves disease. The TCR beta library used iRepertoire HTBI primers with Arm-PCR amplification of CDR3. TCRdb reprocessed the multiplex PCR reads via MiXCR and lists one record per CDR3 protein. The sample includes 500,000 to 700,000 distinct CDR3 sequences, around 32% of them seen just once. Time point here: persistent/refractory GD, antithyroid drugs over 5 years with positive TRAb. The authors made the TCR library using RNA they extracted from PBMCs. The sample in question was peripheral blood mononuclear cells (PBMCs), obtained when the disease was refractory, from a patient treated with antithyroid drugs. These receptors were obtained from a female donor with Graves disease.

This sequence joins TRBV29-1 and TRBJ2-5, with 7 bases fitting TRBD2. Germline loops: CDR1 SQVTM, CDR2 ANQGSEA. The trim removed 5 bases at V and 9 bases at J, leaving 15 bases unmatched. This CDR3 contains 14 residues. CDR3 residues: CSVFLGEGRGAQYF. DNA for the CDR3: TGCAGCGTTTTTCTTGGGGAGGGCCGGGGGGCCCAGTACTTC.

This clonotype has only a few counts. V is TRBV3-1 and J is TRBJ2-7; D is unresolved. Trimming shortened V by 4 bases and J by 3 bases, and 7 bases separated the two germline ends. CDR3 size: 12 residues. In germline, CDR1 is LGHDT, CDR2 YNNKEL (reference sequence). CDR3 nucleotides: TGTGCCAGCAGCCGGGTTGACTACGAGCAGTACTTC. As protein: CASSRVDYEQYF.

V usage is TRBV5-5 and J usage is TRBJ2-7, with 14 bases aligning to TRBD2. Trimming at V came to 3 bases and at J to 0 bases, leaving 5 bases not matched to a gene. Germline-derived CDR1 and CDR2 are SGHKS and YYEKEE (reference sequence). This CDR3 contains 17 residues. This CDR3 reads CASSSRLAGGISYEQYF. CDR3 DNA sequence: TGTGCCAGCAGCTCTAGACTAGCGGGAGGGATCTCCTACGAGCAGTACTTC. The whole variable domain, filled in from reference TRBV5-5 and TRBJ2-7, reads DAGVTQSPTHLIKTRGQQVTLRCSPISGHKSVSWYQQVLGQGPQFIFQYYEKEERGRGNFPDRFSARQFPNYSSELNVNALLLGDSALYLCASSSRLAGGISYEQYFGPGTRLTVT.

The chain couples TRBV6-5 to TRBJ2-2; D might be TRBD2 (6 bases). The CDR3 sequence is 15 residues long. Germline lookup yields CDR1 MNHEY and CDR2 SVGAGI. With 4 bases removed from V and 7 bases from J, the gap between germline ends came to 16 bases. As DNA, the CDR3 is TGTGCCAGCAGTTTCCCACCCACCGGGGGCGGGGAGCTGTTTTTT. Its protein is CASSFPPTGGGELFF.

This clonotype has more than one count but fewer than ten. The rearrangement joins TRBV5-1 to TRBJ2-2; a possible D gene is TRBD2 (5 bases). Looked up from germline, CDR1 is SGHRS and CDR2 is YFSETQ. CDR3 length: 18 amino acids. The germline V and J ends were trimmed by 4 bases and 0 bases, with 19 bases remaining between them. This CDR3 reads CASSPGSGLAANTGELFF. The CDR3 coding sequence is TGCGCCAGCAGCCCGGGGTCTGGGCTAGCAGCGAACACCGGGGAGCTGTTTTTT.

V and J are TRBV9 and TRBJ1-5; a weak D match, TRBD1 (6 bases). Trimming stripped 4 bases from V and 0 bases from J, with 11 bases between. CDR3 length: 15 residues. CDR1 and CDR2 (germline): SGDLS, YYNGEE. This CDR3 reads CASSSTGISNQPQHF. The CDR3 nucleotides read TGTGCCAGCAGCTCGACAGGAATTAGCAATCAGCCCCAGCATTTT. The whole variable domain, filled in from reference TRBV9 and TRBJ1-5, reads DSGVTQTPKHLITATGQRVTLRCSPRSGDLSVYWYQQSLDQGLQFLIQYYNGEERAKGNILERFSAQQFPDLHSELNLSSLELGDSALYFCASSSTGISNQPQHFGDGTRLSIL.

There are many counts of this clonotype. The chain is built from TRBV12-3 or TRBV12-4 and TRBJ2-5; possibly TRBD1 or TRBD2 for D (5 bases each). CDR3 size: 16 residues. Trimming removed 6 bases at V and 5 bases at J, with 22 bases between. The DNA of the CDR3 is TGTGCCAGCAGATTCTCCTCCGGGACCCCTGGGGAGACCCAGTACTTC. Protein sequence: CASRFSSGTPGETQYF.

The chain has TRBV11-2 and TRBJ2-3; D remains ambiguous. CDR1 and CDR2 (germline): SGHAT, FQNNGV. V lost 5 bases to trimming and J lost 6 bases, with 9 bases between them. The CDR3 contains 12 residues. CDR3 nucleotide sequence: TGTGCCAGCAGCAGAATAACTGATACGCAGTATTTT. It yields the protein CASSRITDTQYF.